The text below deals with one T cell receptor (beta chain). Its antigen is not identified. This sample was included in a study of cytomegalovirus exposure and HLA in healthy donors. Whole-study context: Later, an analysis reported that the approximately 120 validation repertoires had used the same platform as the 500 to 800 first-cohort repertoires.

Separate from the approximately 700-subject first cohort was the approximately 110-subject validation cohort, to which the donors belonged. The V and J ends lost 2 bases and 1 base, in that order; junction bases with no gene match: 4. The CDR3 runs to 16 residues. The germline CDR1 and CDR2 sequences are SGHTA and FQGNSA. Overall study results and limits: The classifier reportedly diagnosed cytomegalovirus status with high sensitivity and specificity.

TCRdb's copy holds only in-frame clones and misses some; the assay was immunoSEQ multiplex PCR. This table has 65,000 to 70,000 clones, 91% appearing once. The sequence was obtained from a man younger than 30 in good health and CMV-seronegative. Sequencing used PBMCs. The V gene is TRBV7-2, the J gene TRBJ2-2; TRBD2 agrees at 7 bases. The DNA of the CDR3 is TGTGCCAGCAGCTTAAAAGTAGCGGGGAACACCGGGGAGCTGTTTTTT. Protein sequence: CASSLKVAGNTGELFF.